This TCR beta chain is from a study of T cells in Graves' hyperthyroidism and ophthalmopathy. TCR beta CDR3 sequences were amplified from RNA transcripts. The primer set for the first-round RT-PCR of the TCR CDR3 was HTBI. TCRdb recomputed calls from the multiplex PCR reads with MiXCR, one row per CDR3 protein. Among roughly 170,000 distinct CDR3 sequences listed, about a sixth were seen once. This clonotype came up many times. This CDR3 spans 15 amino acids. CDR1 is SEHNR, CDR2 FQNEAQ, per germline (reference sequence). Trimming removed 0 bases at V and 5 bases at J, with 11 bases between. The receptor was derived from a woman between 45 and 60 years old with Graves' hyperthyroidism. The material sequenced was blood. J is TRBJ2-1 and V is TRBV7-9; D unclear. As DNA, the CDR3 is TGTGCCAGCAGCTTAGCAGGAGATTCGAACAATGAGCAGTTCTTC. The encoded protein is CASSLAGDSNNEQFF.